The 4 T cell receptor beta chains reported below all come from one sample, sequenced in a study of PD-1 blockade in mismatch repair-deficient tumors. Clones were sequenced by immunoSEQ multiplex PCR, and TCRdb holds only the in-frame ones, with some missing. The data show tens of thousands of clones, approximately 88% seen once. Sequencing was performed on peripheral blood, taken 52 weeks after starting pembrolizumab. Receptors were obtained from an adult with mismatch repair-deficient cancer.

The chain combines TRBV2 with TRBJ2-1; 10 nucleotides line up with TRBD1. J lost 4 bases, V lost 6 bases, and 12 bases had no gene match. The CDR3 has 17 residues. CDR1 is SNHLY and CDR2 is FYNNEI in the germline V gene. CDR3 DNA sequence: TGTGCCAGCAGGATAAAGACAGGGGGCCAAGTATACAATGAGCAGTTCTTC. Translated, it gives CASRIKTGGQVYNEQFF.

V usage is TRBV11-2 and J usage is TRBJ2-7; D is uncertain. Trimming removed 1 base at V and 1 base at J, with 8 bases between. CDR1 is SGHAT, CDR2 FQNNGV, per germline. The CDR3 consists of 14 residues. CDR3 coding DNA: TGTGCCAGCAGCTTAGGGCCCCCTTCCTACGAGCAGTACTTC. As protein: CASSLGPPSYEQYF. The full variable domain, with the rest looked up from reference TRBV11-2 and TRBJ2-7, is EAGVAQSPRYKIIEKRQSVAFWCNPISGHATLYWYQQILGQGPKLLIQFQNNGVVDDSQLPKDRFSAERLKGVDSTLKIQPAKLEDSAVYLCASSLGPPSYEQYFGPGTRLTVT.

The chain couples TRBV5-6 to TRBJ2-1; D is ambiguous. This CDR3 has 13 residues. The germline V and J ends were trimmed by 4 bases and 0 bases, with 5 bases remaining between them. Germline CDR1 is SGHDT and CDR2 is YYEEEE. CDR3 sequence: CASSRSSYNEQFF. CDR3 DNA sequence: TGTGCCAGCAGCCGGAGCTCCTACAATGAGCAGTTCTTC.

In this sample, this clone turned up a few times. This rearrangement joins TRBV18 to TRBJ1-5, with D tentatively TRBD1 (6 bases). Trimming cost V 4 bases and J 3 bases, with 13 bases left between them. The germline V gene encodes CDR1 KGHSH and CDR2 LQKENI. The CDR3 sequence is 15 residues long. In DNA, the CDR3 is TGTGCCAGCTCACTTAACAGGGAGGCCAATCAGCCCCAGCATTTT. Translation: CASSLNREANQPQHF.